This note documents a single T cell receptor beta chain sequence. Sequencing was performed with immunoSEQ multiplex PCR; in TCRdb, only in-frame clones are kept and a portion is missing. Among some 87,000 clones listed, about 96% were seen once. The data derive from a study of technical replicates of blood from a few donors. Germline V CDR1 and CDR2: WNHNN, SYGVQD (reference sequence). CDR3 length equals 16 residues. The ends lost 1 base at V and 2 bases at J; junction bases unmatched: 5. The chain is built from TRBV10-1 and TRBJ2-1; 7 bases map to TRBD2. This TCR was sampled from a human donor in good health. The sequenced sample was T cells isolated from PBMCs. CDR3 sequence reads: CASSEYGLEAYNEQFF. The CDR3 DNA sequence: TGCGCCAGCAGTGAGTACGGACTAGAGGCCTACAATGAGCAGTTCTTC.